These T cell receptor beta chains were read from a single sample in a study of T cells after yellow fever vaccination. TCRdb re-analysed the 5' RACE reads in MiXCR, keeping a single row per CDR3 protein. The sample holds approximately 610,000 distinct CDR3 sequences; about 15% are singletons and the top ten take approximately 15%. The source material was PBMCs, sampled 5 days after the first yellow fever vaccination. The receptors come from a man between 18 and 29 years old who received the YFV17D yellow fever vaccine. CDR3s include the opening cysteine and the closing phenylalanine or tryptophan. A D gene is named only where the DNA matches it firmly. Size tells how often a clone was seen (once, few, many) or the class of an expanded clone, and some rows leave it out.

clone_size | d_call | j_call | v_call | cdr3_aa
few | NA | TRBJ1-4 | TRBV20-1 | CSARDSWGNEKLFF
few | TRBD1 | TRBJ2-6 | TRBV27 | CASSPKTGTGRFAGANVLTF
few | NA | TRBJ1-5 | TRBV20-1 | CSARDRLNSNQPQHF
NA | TRBD2 | TRBJ2-3 | TRBV5-5 | CASSAFGGGAATQYF
NA | TRBD1 | TRBJ1-1 | TRBV5-1 | CASSAVAQGVHTEAFF
many | NA | TRBJ1-1 | TRBV3-1 | CASSQAGGTEAFF
NA | NA | TRBJ1-5 | TRBV5-5 | CASSSGVNSNQPQHF
NA | NA | TRBJ2-2 | TRBV19 | CASRMSGNTGELFF
many | NA | TRBJ2-3 | TRBV12-3/TRBV12-4 | CASSFSSSADTQYF
NA | TRBD1 | TRBJ1-2 | TRBV3-1 | CASSLSTAQGARGYTF
NA | TRBD2 | TRBJ2-2 | TRBV5-1 | CASSLARTSAGELFF
NA | NA | TRBJ2-7 | TRBV11-2 | CASSSTRSSYEQYF
few | NA | TRBJ2-2 | TRBV4-3 | CASSQDPRGRTGELFF
many | NA | TRBJ1-6 | TRBV27 | CASRLSEGSPLHF
few | TRBD2 | TRBJ2-1 | TRBV5-4 | CASRLLAGRVNEQFF
NA | NA | TRBJ1-3 | TRBV27 | CASSPPGGLDTIYF
NA | NA | TRBJ2-7 | TRBV15 | CATSRVGGLEEQYF
NA | NA | TRBJ1-5 | TRBV20-1 | CSALERGKGQPQHF
few | TRBD1 | TRBJ2-7 | TRBV20-1 | CSARTGNYEQYF
NA | TRBD1 | TRBJ2-3 | TRBV20-1 | CSASSRGPTDTQYF
NA | NA | TRBJ1-1 | TRBV5-6 | CASSLLSRGTEAFF
NA | NA | TRBJ1-2 | TRBV20-1 | CSARDLVARQDGYTF
few | NA | TRBJ1-6 | TRBV6-5 | CASSYSGRGNSPLHF
NA | TRBD2 | TRBJ2-1 | TRBV6-5 | CASSYPSAGGHSYNEQFF
NA | NA | TRBJ1-5 | TRBV5-8 | CASSLWSNNQPQHF
NA | TRBD2 | TRBJ2-2 | TRBV10-3 | CAISERGGGRTGELFF
NA | NA | TRBJ1-4 | TRBV20-1 | CSASPPGGGEKLFF
few | NA | TRBJ2-5 | TRBV4-2 | CASSQVSRAEIQETQYF
NA | NA | TRBJ1-5 | TRBV7-8 | CASSPWGARNQPQHF
NA | TRBD1 | TRBJ2-1 | TRBV27 | CASSLQGAGGEQFF
few | NA | TRBJ1-2 | TRBV3-1 | CASSHLDYGYTF
NA | NA | TRBJ1-2 | TRBV3-1 | CASTDSPIGDGYTF
many | NA | TRBJ1-2 | TRBV4-1 | CASSQEVVSAYGYTF
NA | TRBD1 | TRBJ1-5 | TRBV7-2 | CASSSSRLTGGTGQPQHF
NA | NA | TRBJ2-2 | TRBV20-1 | CSARGGAALSTGELFF
few | NA | TRBJ2-5 | TRBV4-3 | CASSLVATGRSETQYF
few | NA | TRBJ2-6 | TRBV2 | CASSEALQGYGANVLTF
NA | TRBD1 | TRBJ2-1 | TRBV7-2 | CASNDRASYNEQFF
NA | TRBD2 | TRBJ2-1 | TRBV4-2 | CASSQVPAGGANEQFF
few | NA | TRBJ2-1 | TRBV4-3 | CASSQELLRGTGGYNEQFF
few | NA | TRBJ2-7 | TRBV5-4 | CASRAESAASYEQYF
NA | TRBD1 | TRBJ1-5 | TRBV4-1 | CASSPTGGYGNQPQHF
few | NA | TRBJ1-2 | TRBV28 | CASITTHSYGYTF
NA | NA | TRBJ2-3 | TRBV7-2 | CASSLEGRPGMDTQYF
few | TRBD2 | TRBJ2-1 | TRBV20-1 | CSARDGASGGNEQFF
few | NA | TRBJ2-1 | TRBV5-1 | CASSFDLSSYNEQFF
NA | TRBD2 | TRBJ2-2 | TRBV7-2 | CASSRVGTSATGELFF